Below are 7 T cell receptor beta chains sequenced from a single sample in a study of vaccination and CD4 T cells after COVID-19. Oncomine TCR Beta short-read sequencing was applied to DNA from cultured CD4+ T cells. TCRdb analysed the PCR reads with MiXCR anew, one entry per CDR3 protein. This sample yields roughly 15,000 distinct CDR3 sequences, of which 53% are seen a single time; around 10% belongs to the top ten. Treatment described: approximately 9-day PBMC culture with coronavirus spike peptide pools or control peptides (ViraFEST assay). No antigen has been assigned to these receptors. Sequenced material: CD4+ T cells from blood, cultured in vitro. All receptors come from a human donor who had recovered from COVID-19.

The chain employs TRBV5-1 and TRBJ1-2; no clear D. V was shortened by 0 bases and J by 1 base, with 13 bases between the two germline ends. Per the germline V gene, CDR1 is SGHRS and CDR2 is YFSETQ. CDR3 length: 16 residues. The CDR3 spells CASSLGYLGLNYGYTF. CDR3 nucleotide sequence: TGCGCCAGCAGCTTGGGGTATTTAGGGCTTAACTATGGCTACACCTTC.

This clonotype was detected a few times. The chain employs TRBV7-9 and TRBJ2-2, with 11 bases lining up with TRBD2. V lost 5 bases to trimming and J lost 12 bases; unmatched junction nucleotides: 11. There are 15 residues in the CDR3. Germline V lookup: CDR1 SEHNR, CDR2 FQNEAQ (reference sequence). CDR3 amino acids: CASSPMGSSGRQLFF. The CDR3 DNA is TGTGCCAGCAGCCCTATGGGTTCTAGCGGGAGGCAGCTGTTTTTT.

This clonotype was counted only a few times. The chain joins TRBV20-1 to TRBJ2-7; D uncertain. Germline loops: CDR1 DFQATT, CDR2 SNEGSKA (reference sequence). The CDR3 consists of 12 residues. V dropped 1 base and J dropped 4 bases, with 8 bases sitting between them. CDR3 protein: CSARGVGYEQYF. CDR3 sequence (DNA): TGCAGTGCTAGAGGGGTGGGGTACGAGCAGTACTTC.

This CDR3 reads CSARDQRGSPYEQYF. CDR3 coding DNA: TGCAGTGCTAGAGATCAGCGCGGGAGCCCCTACGAGCAGTACTTC. This rearrangement joins TRBV20-1 to TRBJ2-7; the match to TRBD2 covers 7 bases. V shed 0 bases and J 2 bases; nucleotides not matched to a gene: 7. CDR3 length: 15 amino acids. The V gene's germline CDR1 is DFQATT and CDR2 SNEGSKA (reference sequence).

CDR3 sequence reads: CASSQDFSPLHF. CDR3 sequence (DNA): TGTGCCAGCAGCCAAGATTTTTCACCCCTCCACTTT. This chain joins TRBV14 and TRBJ1-6, with no clear D. Per the germline V gene, CDR1 is SGHDN and CDR2 is FVKESK. CDR3 length: 12 amino acids. V was pared by 0 bases and J by 9 bases, with 3 bases between.

The CDR3 here is CASSYSRGSTDTQYF. DNA of the CDR3: TGTGCCAGCAGTTACTCAAGGGGCAGTACAGATACGCAGTATTTT. This chain links TRBV6-5 with TRBJ2-3; D is perhaps TRBD1 (5 bases). The length of the CDR3 is 15 residues. CDR1 is MNHEY and CDR2 is SVGAGI in the germline V gene. Trimming pared 0 bases from V and 3 bases from J, leaving 10 bases between.

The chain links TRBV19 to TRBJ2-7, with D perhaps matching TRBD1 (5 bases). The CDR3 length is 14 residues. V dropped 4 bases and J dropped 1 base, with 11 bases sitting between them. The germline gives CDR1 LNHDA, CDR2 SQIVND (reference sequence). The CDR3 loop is CASSRSGNSYEQYF. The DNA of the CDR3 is TGTGCCAGTAGTAGGTCAGGGAATTCCTACGAGCAGTACTTC.